The rows below give T cell receptor beta chains drawn from one sample of a study of blood T cell repertoires in COVID-19. TCRdb's table, derived via immunoSEQ multiplex PCR, lists solely in-frame clones and lacks some. The data show some 150,000 clones, about nine tenths seen once. Specimen: peripheral blood. These receptors all stem from a human donor in a cohort sampled during active COVID-19. Each CDR3 is given with its conserved first and last residue. Fields, in order: CDR3 DNA, CDR3 protein, clone size, J gene, D gene, CDR3 length, V gene. The D gene is left open where the match is weak. Part of the rows lack a size; the others show once, few, many or a class for expanded clones.

cdr3_nt: TGTGCCAGCAGCCGGGGACAGCTCGAAGCTTTCTTT; cdr3_aa: CASSRGQLEAFF; clone_size: .; j_call: TRBJ1-1; d_call: TRBD1; cdr3_length: 12; v_call: TRBV5-6
cdr3_nt: TGCGCCAGCAGAACAGGCTCCTACGAGCAGTACTTC; cdr3_aa: CASRTGSYEQYF; clone_size: .; j_call: TRBJ2-7; d_call: .; cdr3_length: 12; v_call: TRBV5-1
cdr3_nt: TGTGCCAGCAGTCCCCGGGGGTACGAGCAGTACTTC; cdr3_aa: CASSPRGYEQYF; clone_size: .; j_call: TRBJ2-7; d_call: .; cdr3_length: 12; v_call: TRBV25-1
cdr3_nt: TGTGCCAGCAGCTACGGGACTAGCCGGTTACGCACAGATACGCAGTATTTT; cdr3_aa: CASSYGTSRLRTDTQYF; clone_size: .; j_call: TRBJ2-3; d_call: TRBD2; cdr3_length: 17; v_call: TRBV5-4
cdr3_nt: TGCGCCAGCAGCCAAGACTGGGGCAGAGGCTACACCTTC; cdr3_aa: CASSQDWGRGYTF; clone_size: .; j_call: TRBJ1-2; d_call: .; cdr3_length: 13; v_call: TRBV4-3
cdr3_nt: TGTGCCAGCAGCTTTCAACAGGGGGCGCTTTGGGAGCTGTTTTTT; cdr3_aa: CASSFQQGALWELFF; clone_size: .; j_call: TRBJ2-2; d_call: TRBD1; cdr3_length: 15; v_call: TRBV7-2
cdr3_nt: TGTGCCAGCAGCGCCCCGGGGGGCGTCGCGGACGAGCAGTACTTC; cdr3_aa: CASSAPGGVADEQYF; clone_size: .; j_call: TRBJ2-7; d_call: .; cdr3_length: 15; v_call: TRBV14
cdr3_nt: TGTGCCAGCAGCTTTCAAGCGGGGGATTACTACGAGCAGTACTTC; cdr3_aa: CASSFQAGDYYEQYF; clone_size: .; j_call: TRBJ2-7; d_call: TRBD2; cdr3_length: 15; v_call: TRBV7-2
cdr3_nt: TGTGCCACCTCGGGACAGGAACACTATGGCTACACCTTC; cdr3_aa: CATSGQEHYGYTF; clone_size: .; j_call: TRBJ1-2; d_call: TRBD1; cdr3_length: 13; v_call: TRBV10-3
cdr3_nt: TGTGCCAGTAGTTCGGGGACAGGGTTTGGCGAGCAGTACTTC; cdr3_aa: CASSSGTGFGEQYF; clone_size: .; j_call: TRBJ2-7; d_call: TRBD1; cdr3_length: 14; v_call: TRBV19
cdr3_nt: TGTGCTAGTGGTTTGTCTGGGCAGGGGGCAGTCGGGGAGCTGTTTTTT; cdr3_aa: CASGLSGQGAVGELFF; clone_size: once; j_call: TRBJ2-2; d_call: TRBD1; cdr3_length: 16; v_call: TRBV12-5
cdr3_nt: TGTGCCAGCAGCTTAACTCGGGGGGAGCTGTTTTTT; cdr3_aa: CASSLTRGELFF; clone_size: once; j_call: TRBJ2-2; d_call: .; cdr3_length: 12; v_call: TRBV7-3
cdr3_nt: TGTGCCAGCAGCAGACATGGTGGGACAGGGAACACCGGGGAGCTGTTTTTT; cdr3_aa: CASSRHGGTGNTGELFF; clone_size: .; j_call: TRBJ2-2; d_call: TRBD1; cdr3_length: 17; v_call: TRBV7-3
cdr3_nt: TGTGCCAGCAGTCGAAACCCCGGACAGTATAACTATGGCTACACCTTC; cdr3_aa: CASSRNPGQYNYGYTF; clone_size: .; j_call: TRBJ1-2; d_call: .; cdr3_length: 16; v_call: TRBV6-6
cdr3_nt: TGCGCCAGCAGCCAAGAAGTTGCGACAGGGGGCGCCTATGGCTACACCTTC; cdr3_aa: CASSQEVATGGAYGYTF; clone_size: .; j_call: TRBJ1-2; d_call: TRBD1; cdr3_length: 17; v_call: TRBV4-1
cdr3_nt: TGTGCCAGCAGCTTAGGGGGACACGGCTATGGCTACACCTTC; cdr3_aa: CASSLGGHGYGYTF; clone_size: .; j_call: TRBJ1-2; d_call: .; cdr3_length: 14; v_call: TRBV7-2
cdr3_nt: TGTGCCAGCTCACCCGCCGGGGCCTACGAGCAGTACTTC; cdr3_aa: CASSPAGAYEQYF; clone_size: .; j_call: TRBJ2-7; d_call: .; cdr3_length: 13; v_call: TRBV18
cdr3_nt: TGCGCCAGCAGCCAAATTTCCAGGGGACGTCAGCCCCAGCATTTT; cdr3_aa: CASSQISRGRQPQHF; clone_size: .; j_call: TRBJ1-5; d_call: .; cdr3_length: 15; v_call: TRBV4-1
cdr3_nt: TGTGCCAGCAGCCGTAGCGCACGGGAGAATTCACCCCTCCACTTT; cdr3_aa: CASSRSARENSPLHF; clone_size: .; j_call: TRBJ1-6; d_call: .; cdr3_length: 15; v_call: TRBV7-3
cdr3_nt: TGCGCCAGCAGTGAGTCCGGGACTGCCGTAGGAGAGACCCAGTACTTC; cdr3_aa: CASSESGTAVGETQYF; clone_size: .; j_call: TRBJ2-5; d_call: .; cdr3_length: 16; v_call: TRBV10-2
cdr3_nt: TGTGCCAGCAGCGTAGGCGGGTATCAGCCCCAGCATTTT; cdr3_aa: CASSVGGYQPQHF; clone_size: .; j_call: TRBJ1-5; d_call: .; cdr3_length: 13; v_call: TRBV9
cdr3_nt: TGCGCCAGCAGCCAAGATGGGCTGATTCAGTACTTC; cdr3_aa: CASSQDGLIQYF; clone_size: .; j_call: TRBJ2-4; d_call: .; cdr3_length: 12; v_call: TRBV4-3
cdr3_nt: TGTGCCAGTAGGATTTTAGCGGGGGGGACAGATACGCAGTATTTT; cdr3_aa: CASRILAGGTDTQYF; clone_size: .; j_call: TRBJ2-3; d_call: TRBD2; cdr3_length: 15; v_call: TRBV19
cdr3_nt: TGTGCCAGCACCCAGGGCCTCGGGGGGCATGGGGAGACCCAGTACTTC; cdr3_aa: CASTQGLGGHGETQYF; clone_size: .; j_call: TRBJ2-5; d_call: .; cdr3_length: 16; v_call: TRBV5-4
cdr3_nt: TGCGCCAGCAGCCAGTGGACAGCCGAGGACGAGCAGTACTTC; cdr3_aa: CASSQWTAEDEQYF; clone_size: once; j_call: TRBJ2-7; d_call: .; cdr3_length: 14; v_call: TRBV4-1
cdr3_nt: TGTGCCAGCAGCAAACAAGGGGGCAGAAAGAGCTCCTACAATGAGCAGTTCTTC; cdr3_aa: CASSKQGGRKSSYNEQFF; clone_size: .; j_call: TRBJ2-1; d_call: .; cdr3_length: 18; v_call: TRBV21-1
cdr3_nt: TGTGCCAGCAGATTTACAGGAGATCAGCCCCAGCATTTT; cdr3_aa: CASRFTGDQPQHF; clone_size: .; j_call: TRBJ1-5; d_call: .; cdr3_length: 13; v_call: TRBV7-2
cdr3_nt: TGTGCCAGCAGCCCACGACAGGAAACCTACGAGCAGTACTTC; cdr3_aa: CASSPRQETYEQYF; clone_size: .; j_call: TRBJ2-7; d_call: .; cdr3_length: 14; v_call: TRBV9
cdr3_nt: TGTGCCAGCAGTTACAGGGGACTAGCGGGAGGATTCACCTACGAGCAGTACTTC; cdr3_aa: CASSYRGLAGGFTYEQYF; clone_size: .; j_call: TRBJ2-7; d_call: TRBD2; cdr3_length: 18; v_call: TRBV6-2/TRBV6-3
cdr3_nt: TGTGCCAGTAGTATCCGAACCTGGTGGGGCAAGTCCGAAGTCTACAATGAGCAGTTCTTC; cdr3_aa: CASSIRTWWGKSEVYNEQFF; clone_size: .; j_call: TRBJ2-1; d_call: .; cdr3_length: 20; v_call: TRBV19
cdr3_nt: TGTGCCAGCTCACCACAGGGGAGGCGGTACAATGAGCAGTTCTTC; cdr3_aa: CASSPQGRRYNEQFF; clone_size: .; j_call: TRBJ2-1; d_call: .; cdr3_length: 15; v_call: TRBV18
cdr3_nt: TGTGCCAGCAGCTTAGTGACAGGGGTGTCCTACGAGCAGTACTTC; cdr3_aa: CASSLVTGVSYEQYF; clone_size: .; j_call: TRBJ2-7; d_call: TRBD1; cdr3_length: 15; v_call: TRBV11-2
cdr3_nt: TGTGCCTGGAGGGGAGACAGGGACTATGGCTACACCTTC; cdr3_aa: CAWRGDRDYGYTF; clone_size: .; j_call: TRBJ1-2; d_call: TRBD1; cdr3_length: 13; v_call: TRBV30
cdr3_nt: TGCGCCAGCAGCTTGATGGCAGGGAACGTCCTGACTTTC; cdr3_aa: CASSLMAGNVLTF; clone_size: once; j_call: TRBJ2-6; d_call: .; cdr3_length: 13; v_call: TRBV5-1
cdr3_nt: TGTGCCAGTCTCAGGGGTCCTTACAATGAGCAGTTCTTC; cdr3_aa: CASLRGPYNEQFF; clone_size: .; j_call: TRBJ2-1; d_call: .; cdr3_length: 13; v_call: TRBV12-3/TRBV12-4
cdr3_nt: TGTGCCAGCAGTTTATCCGGGGGGCTGTTCTTC; cdr3_aa: CASSLSGGLFF; clone_size: .; j_call: TRBJ2-1; d_call: .; cdr3_length: 11; v_call: TRBV27
cdr3_nt: TGTGCCAGTAGTATAGGCACTAGCGGTTACTCCTACAATGAGCAGTTCTTC; cdr3_aa: CASSIGTSGYSYNEQFF; clone_size: .; j_call: TRBJ2-1; d_call: TRBD2; cdr3_length: 17; v_call: TRBV19
cdr3_nt: TGTGCCAGCAGTTCGACCGGGACTAGCGGGAGGTACGAGCAGTACTTC; cdr3_aa: CASSSTGTSGRYEQYF; clone_size: .; j_call: TRBJ2-7; d_call: TRBD2; cdr3_length: 16; v_call: TRBV28
cdr3_nt: TGTGCCAGCAGCCTCGGGGTTCCTGGCAATCAGCCCCAGCATTTT; cdr3_aa: CASSLGVPGNQPQHF; clone_size: .; j_call: TRBJ1-5; d_call: .; cdr3_length: 15; v_call: TRBV7-3